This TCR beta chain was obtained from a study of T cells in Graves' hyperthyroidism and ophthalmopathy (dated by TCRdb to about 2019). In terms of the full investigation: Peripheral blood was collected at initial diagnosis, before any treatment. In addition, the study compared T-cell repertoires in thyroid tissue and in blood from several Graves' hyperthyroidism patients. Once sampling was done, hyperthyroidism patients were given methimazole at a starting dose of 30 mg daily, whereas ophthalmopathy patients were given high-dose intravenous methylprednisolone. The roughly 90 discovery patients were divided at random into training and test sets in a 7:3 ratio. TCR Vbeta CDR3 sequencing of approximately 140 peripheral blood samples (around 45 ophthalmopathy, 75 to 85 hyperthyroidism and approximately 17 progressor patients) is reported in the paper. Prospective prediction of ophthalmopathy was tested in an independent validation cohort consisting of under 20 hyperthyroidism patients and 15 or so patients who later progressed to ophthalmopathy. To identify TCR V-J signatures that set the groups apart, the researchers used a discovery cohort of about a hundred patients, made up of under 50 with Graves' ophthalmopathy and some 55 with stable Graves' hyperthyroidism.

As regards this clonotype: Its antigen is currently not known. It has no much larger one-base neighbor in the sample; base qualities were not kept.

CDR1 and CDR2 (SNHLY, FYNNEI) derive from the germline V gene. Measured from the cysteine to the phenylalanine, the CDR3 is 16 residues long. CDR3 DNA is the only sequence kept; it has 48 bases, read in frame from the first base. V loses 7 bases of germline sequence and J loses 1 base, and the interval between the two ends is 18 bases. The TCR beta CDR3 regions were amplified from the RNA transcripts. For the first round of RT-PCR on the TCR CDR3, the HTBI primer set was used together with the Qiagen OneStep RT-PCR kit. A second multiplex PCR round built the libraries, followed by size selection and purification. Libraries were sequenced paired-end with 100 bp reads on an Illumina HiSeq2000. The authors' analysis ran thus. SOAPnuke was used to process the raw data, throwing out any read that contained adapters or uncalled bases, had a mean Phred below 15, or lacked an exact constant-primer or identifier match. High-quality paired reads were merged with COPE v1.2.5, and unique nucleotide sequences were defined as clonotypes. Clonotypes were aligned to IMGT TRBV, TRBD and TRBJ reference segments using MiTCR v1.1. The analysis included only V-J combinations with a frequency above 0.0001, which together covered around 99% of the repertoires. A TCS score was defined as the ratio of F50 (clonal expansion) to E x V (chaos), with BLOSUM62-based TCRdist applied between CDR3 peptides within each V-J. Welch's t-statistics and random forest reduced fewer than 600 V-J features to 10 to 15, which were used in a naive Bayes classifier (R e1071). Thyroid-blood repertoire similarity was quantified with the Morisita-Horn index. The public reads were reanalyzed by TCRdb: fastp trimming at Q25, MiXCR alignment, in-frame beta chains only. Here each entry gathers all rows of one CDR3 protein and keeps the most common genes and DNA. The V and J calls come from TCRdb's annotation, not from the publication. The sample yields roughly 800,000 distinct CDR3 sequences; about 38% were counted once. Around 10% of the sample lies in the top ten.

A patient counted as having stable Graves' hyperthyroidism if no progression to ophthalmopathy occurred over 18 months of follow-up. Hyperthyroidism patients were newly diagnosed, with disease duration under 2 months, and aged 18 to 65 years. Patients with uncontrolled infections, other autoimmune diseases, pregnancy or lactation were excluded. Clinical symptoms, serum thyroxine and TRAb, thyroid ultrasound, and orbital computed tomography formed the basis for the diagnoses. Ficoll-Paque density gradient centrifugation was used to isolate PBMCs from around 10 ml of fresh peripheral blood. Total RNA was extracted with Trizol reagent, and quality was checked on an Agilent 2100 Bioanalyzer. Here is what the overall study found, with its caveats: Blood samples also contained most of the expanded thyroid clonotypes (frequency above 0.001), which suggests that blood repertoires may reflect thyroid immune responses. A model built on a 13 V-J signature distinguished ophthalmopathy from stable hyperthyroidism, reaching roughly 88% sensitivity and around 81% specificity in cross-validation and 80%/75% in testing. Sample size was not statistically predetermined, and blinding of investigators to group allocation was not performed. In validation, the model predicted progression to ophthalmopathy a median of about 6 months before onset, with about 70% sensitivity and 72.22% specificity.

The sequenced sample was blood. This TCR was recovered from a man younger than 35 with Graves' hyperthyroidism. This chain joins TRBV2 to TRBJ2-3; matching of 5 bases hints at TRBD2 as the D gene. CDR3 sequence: CASTLSRARGTDTQYF. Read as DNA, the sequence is TGTGCCAGCACCCTCTCAAGGGCGAGGGGCACAGATACGCAGTATTTT.